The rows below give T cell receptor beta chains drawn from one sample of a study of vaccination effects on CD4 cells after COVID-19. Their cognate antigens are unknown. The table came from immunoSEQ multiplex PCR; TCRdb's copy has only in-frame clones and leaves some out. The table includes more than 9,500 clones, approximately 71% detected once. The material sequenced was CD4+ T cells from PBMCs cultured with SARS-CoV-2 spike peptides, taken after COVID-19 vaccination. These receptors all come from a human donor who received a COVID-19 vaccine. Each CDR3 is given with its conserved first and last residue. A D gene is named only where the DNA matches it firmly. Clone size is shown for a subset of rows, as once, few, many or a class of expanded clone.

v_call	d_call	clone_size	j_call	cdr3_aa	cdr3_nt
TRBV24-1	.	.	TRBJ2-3	CATSDSLANTQYF	TGTGCCACCAGTGATAGCCTAGCAAATACGCAGTATTTT
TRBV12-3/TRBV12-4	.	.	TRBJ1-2	CASSFEPYGYTF	TGTGCCAGCAGTTTTGAACCGTATGGCTACACCTTC
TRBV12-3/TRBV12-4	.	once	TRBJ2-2	CASRLQNTGELFF	TGTGCCAGCAGGCTACAGAACACCGGGGAGCTGTTTTTT
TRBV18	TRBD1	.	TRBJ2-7	CASSPGTANFRLSYEQYF	TGTGCCAGCTCACCCGGGACAGCAAACTTCAGATTATCCTACGAGCAGTACTTC
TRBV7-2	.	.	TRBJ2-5	CASQFARVVGETQYF	TGTGCCAGCCAGTTCGCCAGGGTGGTGGGCGAGACCCAGTACTTC
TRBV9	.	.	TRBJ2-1	CASSPQAYNEQFF	TGTGCCAGCAGTCCCCAGGCGTACAATGAGCAGTTCTTC
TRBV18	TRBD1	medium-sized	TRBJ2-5	CASSPRTGQETQYF	TGTGCCAGCTCACCGAGGACAGGACAAGAGACCCAGTACTTC
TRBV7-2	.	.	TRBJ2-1	CASSLFAVGYNEQFF	TGTGCCAGCAGCTTATTTGCCGTGGGCTACAATGAGCAGTTCTTC
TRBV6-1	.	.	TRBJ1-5	CASSEGVRGNQPQHF	TGTGCCAGCAGTGAGGGAGTGCGGGGAAACCAGCCCCAGCATTTT
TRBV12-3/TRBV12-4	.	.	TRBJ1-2	CASSSPYGYTF	TGTGCCAGCAGTTCCCCCTATGGCTACACCTTC
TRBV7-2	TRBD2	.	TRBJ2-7	CASSPQREVYEQYF	TGTGCCAGCAGCCCCCAGCGGGAGGTCTACGAGCAGTACTTC
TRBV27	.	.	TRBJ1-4	CASSLSDGRNEKLFF	TGTGCCAGCAGTTTATCGGACGGACGTAATGAAAAACTGTTTTTT
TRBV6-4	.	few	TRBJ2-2	CASSPGVVNTGELFF	TGTGCCAGCAGCCCAGGTGTGGTGAACACCGGGGAGCTGTTTTTT
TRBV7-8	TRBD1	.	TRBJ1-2	CASSGDRDYGYTF	TGTGCCAGCAGCGGGGACAGGGACTATGGCTACACCTTC
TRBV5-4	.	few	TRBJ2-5	CASSLMETQYF	TGTGCCAGCAGCTTGATGGAGACCCAGTACTTC
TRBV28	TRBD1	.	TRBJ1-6	CASSTPYRGISPLHF	TGTGCCAGCAGTACACCCTACAGGGGGATCTCACCCCTCCACTTT
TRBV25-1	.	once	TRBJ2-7	CASSKQGGYEQYF	TGTGCCAGCAGTAAACAGGGAGGCTACGAGCAGTACTTC
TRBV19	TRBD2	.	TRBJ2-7	CASSSRTSGPKYEQYF	TGTGCCAGTAGTAGTCGGACTAGCGGACCAAAATACGAGCAGTACTTC
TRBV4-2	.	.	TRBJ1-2	CASSQDLFLGGGRGYGYTF	TGTGCCAGCAGCCAAGACCTCTTTCTCGGGGGAGGGAGGGGCTATGGCTACACCTTC
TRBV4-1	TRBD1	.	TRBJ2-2	CASSQNPGTATGELFF	TGCGCCAGCAGCCAGAACCCTGGGACAGCGACCGGGGAGCTGTTTTTT
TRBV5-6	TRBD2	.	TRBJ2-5	CASSSRLAGGQETQYF	TGTGCCAGCAGCTCCCGACTAGCGGGAGGGCAAGAGACCCAGTACTTC
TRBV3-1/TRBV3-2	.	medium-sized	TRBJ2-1	CASSPTGGRGEQFF	TGTGCCAGCAGCCCTACGGGGGGCCGCGGGGAGCAGTTCTTC
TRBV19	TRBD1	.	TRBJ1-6	CASRGEAGTGTWPPLHF	TGTGCCAGTAGGGGAGAGGCCGGGACAGGGACATGGCCACCCCTCCACTTT
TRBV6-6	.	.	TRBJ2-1	CASSSGNNEQFF	TGTGCCAGCAGCTCAGGGAACAATGAGCAGTTCTTC
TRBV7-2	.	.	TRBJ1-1	CASSLEGLNTEAFF	TGTGCCAGCAGCTTAGAAGGGCTGAACACTGAAGCTTTCTTT
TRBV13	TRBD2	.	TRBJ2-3	CATGLAGGETDTQYF	TGTGCTACCGGGCTAGCGGGAGGGGAGACAGATACGCAGTATTTT
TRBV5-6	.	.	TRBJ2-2	CASSLGRNTGELFF	TGTGCCAGCAGCTTGGGACGGAACACCGGGGAGCTGTTTTTT
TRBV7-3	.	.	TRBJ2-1	CASSLSNEQFF	TGTGCCAGCAGCTTGTCCAATGAGCAGTTCTTC
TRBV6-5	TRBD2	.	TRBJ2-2	CATRSGAGDTGELFF	TGTGCCACTCGATCCGGCGCGGGAGACACCGGGGAGCTGTTTTTT
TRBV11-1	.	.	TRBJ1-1	CASSLVGDTEAFF	TGTGCCAGCAGCTTAGTGGGTGACACTGAAGCTTTCTTT
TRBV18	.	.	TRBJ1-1	CASSPGQDTEAFF	TGTGCCAGCTCACCGGGGCAGGACACTGAAGCTTTCTTT
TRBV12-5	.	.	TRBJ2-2	CASGLFAGATGELFF	TGTGCTAGTGGTTTGTTCGCCGGGGCCACCGGGGAGCTGTTTTTT
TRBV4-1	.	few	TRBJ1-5	CASSQGWRERSNQPQHF	TGCGCCAGCAGCCAAGGATGGAGGGAAAGGAGCAATCAGCCCCAGCATTTT
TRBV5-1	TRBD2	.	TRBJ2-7	CASSSGGGSYEQYF	TGCGCCAGCAGCTCGGGGGGGGGAAGTTACGAGCAGTACTTC
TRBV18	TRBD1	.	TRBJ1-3	CASSPGTGSTGNTIYF	TGTGCCAGCTCACCAGGGACAGGGTCGACTGGAAACACCATATATTTT
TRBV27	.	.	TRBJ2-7	CASNSDPGRRLFF	TGTGCCAGCAATTCAGATCCGGGGAGGAGGCTCTTTTTC
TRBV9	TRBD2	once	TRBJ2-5	CASSVASGGGGETQYF	TGTGCCAGCAGCGTAGCTAGCGGGGGGGGAGGGGAGACCCAGTACTTC
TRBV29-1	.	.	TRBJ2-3	CSVEGASAGGGTDTQYF	TGCAGCGTTGAAGGCGCCTCGGCGGGTGGTGGCACAGATACGCAGTATTTT
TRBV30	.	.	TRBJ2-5	CAWSREGGLKTQYF	TGTGCCTGGAGTAGGGAAGGGGGATTAAAGACCCAGTACTTC
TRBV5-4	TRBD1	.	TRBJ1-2	CASSPQGGHYGYTF	TGTGCCAGCAGCCCTCAGGGGGGGCACTATGGCTACACCTTC
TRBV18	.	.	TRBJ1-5	CASSPDSRNQPQHF	TGTGCCAGCTCCCCCGACAGCCGAAATCAGCCCCAGCATTTT
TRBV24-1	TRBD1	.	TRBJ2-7	CATSDHTGAYEQYF	TGTGCCACCAGTGATCACACAGGGGCCTACGAGCAGTACTTC
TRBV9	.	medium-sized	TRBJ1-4	CASSVGPAEKLFF	TGTGCCAGCAGCGTAGGGCCTGCAGAAAAACTGTTTTTT